Below are 29 T cell receptor beta chains sequenced from a single sample in a study of regulatory T cells in long-lasting Graves disease. Time point of the sample: persistent/refractory GD, antithyroid drugs over 5 years with positive TRAb. From PBMCs, RNA was extracted and then used to make the TCR library. TCR beta libraries were built with iRepertoire HTBI primers and Arm-PCR of CDR3 regions. Via MiXCR, TCRdb re-called the multiplex PCR reads, giving one row per CDR3 protein. The table shows roughly 500,000 distinct CDR3 sequences, with around a fifth occurring only once. The specimen comprised peripheral blood mononuclear cells (PBMCs), sampled when the disease was refractory, from a patient treated with antithyroid drugs. These receptors all come from a female donor with Graves disease.

This clonotype was found many times. V gene TRBV6-9 combines with J gene TRBJ2-7; the D gene is possibly TRBD2 (6 bases). The germline V and J ends were trimmed by 4 bases and 5 bases, with 15 bases remaining between them. The CDR3 extends over 14 amino acids. Germline V CDR1 and CDR2: MNHGY, SVAAGI. The CDR3, as DNA: TGTGCCAGCAGTTTCAGAGGGAGGCTAAACGAGCAGTACTTC. Translated, it gives CASSFRGRLNEQYF.

For the CDR3, the DNA is TGTGCCAGCAGTGAATCCGGGACAGGTTCTTCCTACGAGCAGTACTTC. This encodes CASSESGTGSSYEQYF. The V call is TRBV25-1, the J call TRBJ2-7; 8 bases are a match to TRBD1. The CDR3 loop spans 16 amino acids. Trimming removed 1 base from V and 1 base from J; junction bases left unmatched: 6. Per the germline V gene, CDR1 is MGHDK and CDR2 is SYGVNS.

In this sample, this clonotype turned up many times. The chain links TRBV28 to TRBJ1-5; TRBD1 agrees at 7 bases. Trimming at V came to 3 bases and at J to 5 bases, leaving 7 bases not matched to a gene. There are 15 residues in the CDR3. Germline CDR1 is MDHEN and CDR2 is SYDVKM. This CDR3 reads CASSFLRDSHQPQHF. The DNA for the CDR3 is TGTGCCAGCAGTTTTCTACGGGACAGTCATCAGCCCCAGCATTTT.

This clonotype was picked up a small number of times. The rearrangement joins TRBV28 to TRBJ2-3, with D uncertain. The CDR3 is 17 amino acids. V shed 4 bases and J shed 2 bases, with 19 bases lying between them. Per germline, CDR1 MDHEN and CDR2 SYDVKM. The DNA of the CDR3 is TGTGCCAGCAGTTGGCCCGGGCGCGGAGAGAACACAGATACGCAGTATTTT. It specifies CASSWPGRGENTDTQYF.

This clonotype was seen many times. The chain uses TRBV6-1 and TRBJ1-6; a possible D gene is TRBD1 (5 bases). Germline V gene data show CDR1 as MNHNS and CDR2 as SASEGT. Trimming removed 3 bases from V and 10 bases from J, with 19 bases in between. The CDR3 runs 16 residues. The CDR3 here is CASSEAVEQGGSPLHF. In DNA, the CDR3 is TGTGCCAGCAGTGAGGCGGTGGAGCAGGGAGGCTCACCCCTCCACTTT.

Many counts were recorded for this clonotype. The gene calls are TRBV12-3 or TRBV12-4 and TRBJ2-4; TRBD1 or TRBD2 may be the D gene (5 bases each). The CDR3 loop spans 14 amino acids. V gave up 3 bases and J gave up 3 bases, with 9 bases separating them. Here the CDR3 DNA reads TGTGCCAGCAGTTTTTGGGACCTCAAAAACATTCAGTACTTC. Translation: CASSFWDLKNIQYF.

This clonotype appeared many times. The chain employs TRBV11-2 and TRBJ1-1; D unresolved. Germline lookup yields CDR1 SGHAT and CDR2 FQNNGV. The CDR3 loop spans 14 amino acids. The ends were cut back, 6 bases at V and 0 bases at J, with 11 bases in the middle. The CDR3 sequence: CASSFFGVNTEAFF. As DNA, the CDR3 is TGTGCCAGCAGTTTTTTTGGGGTGAACACTGAAGCTTTCTTT.

This clonotype was counted a few times. The V gene is TRBV5-1, the J gene TRBJ2-1; 9 positions agree with TRBD1. Trimming cost V 4 bases and J 5 bases; bases outside gene matches: 4. CDR1 is SGHRS and CDR2 is YFSETQ in the germline V gene. The CDR3 extends over 14 amino acids. The CDR3 coding sequence is TGCGCCAGCAGCCGACAGGGGGAGAACAATGAGCAGTTCTTC. Protein sequence: CASSRQGENNEQFF.

The CDR3 coding sequence is TGTGCCAGTAGTATATGGCCAGTCGATAGCAATCAGCCCCAGCATTTT. Protein sequence: CASSIWPVDSNQPQHF. The chain is built from TRBV19 and TRBJ1-5; D not certain. From germline, CDR1 is LNHDA and CDR2 SQIVND (reference sequence). This CDR3 spans 16 amino acids. The V and J ends lost 2 bases and 0 bases respectively, with 11 bases between them.

Only a few counts were recorded for this clonotype. This chain connects TRBV20-1 to TRBJ2-7; weak D call: TRBD2 (7 bases). The V end was cut by 8 bases, the J end by 0 bases, with 20 bases between. The CDR3 runs 15 residues. CDR1 is DFQATT and CDR2 is SNEGSKA in the germline V gene (reference sequence). The CDR3 nucleotides are TGCAGTCCCCTAGGGGGGGGGCAGATCTCCTACGAGCAGTACTTC. Translated, it gives CSPLGGGQISYEQYF.

The V gene is TRBV7-3, the J gene TRBJ1-5, with 11 bases fitting TRBD1. The germline CDR1 and CDR2 sequences are SGHTA and FQGTGA. Trimming took 4 bases from V and 7 from J; bases not matched to a gene: 6. The CDR3 runs to 15 residues. The CDR3 DNA is TGTGCCAGCAGCTCAACGGGACAGGGGGGACAGCCCCAGCATTTT. Translation: CASSSTGQGGQPQHF.

In this sample, this clonotype turned up many times. This chain links TRBV27 with TRBJ2-4; perhaps TRBD1 as D (6 bases). This CDR3 has 16 amino acids. Germline V gene sequence: CDR1 MNHEY, CDR2 SMNVEV (reference sequence). V lost 6 bases and J 8 bases, leaving 23 bases between the germline ends. The CDR3 loop reads CASREWGDRPGDIQYF. For the CDR3, the DNA is TGTGCCAGCAGGGAATGGGGAGACAGGCCCGGAGACATTCAGTACTTC.

There are a few counts of this clonotype. The V call is TRBV19, the J call TRBJ1-1; unclear D gene. V shed 8 bases and J shed 4 bases, with 14 bases lying between them. Germline assignment: CDR1 LNHDA and CDR2 SQIVND (reference sequence). The CDR3 totals 13 residues. DNA for the CDR3: TGTGCCAGTGCCCTAGCCCAATTCACTGAAGCTTTCTTT. It encodes CASALAQFTEAFF. Full variable domain (outside the CDR3, taken from reference TRBV19 and TRBJ1-1): DGGITQSPKYLFRKEGQNVTLSCEQNLNHDAMYWYRQDPGQGLRLIYYSQIVNDFQKGDIAEGYSVSREKKESFPLTVTSAQKNPTAFYLCASALAQFTEAFFGQGTRLTVV.

This clonotype was detected only a few times. The J gene is TRBJ2-2, the V gene TRBV6-2 or TRBV6-3; D gene ambiguous. Germline CDR1 is MNHEY and CDR2 is SVGEGT. Trimming took off 2 bases at V and 8 bases at J, with 6 bases between the two ends. The CDR3 consists of 12 residues. This CDR3 is CASSYGSGELFF. DNA of the CDR3: TGTGCCAGCAGTTACGGGTCAGGGGAGCTGTTTTTT.

This clonotype was observed a handful of times. This chain joins TRBV20-1 and TRBJ2-5, with TRBD1 matching over 7 bases. The CDR3 runs to 16 residues. The ends lost 0 bases at V and 2 bases at J; junction bases unmatched: 9. CDR1 and CDR2 from the germline V gene are DFQATT and SNEGSKA (reference sequence). The CDR3 loop reads CSARDITGASQETQYF. The CDR3 region has the DNA TGCAGTGCTAGAGATATAACAGGGGCCTCTCAAGAGACCCAGTACTTC.

The J gene is TRBJ1-5, the V gene TRBV6-2 or TRBV6-3, with a weak D call TRBD1 (6 bases). Germline assignment: CDR1 MNHEY and CDR2 SVGEGT. The CDR3 runs to 15 residues. Trimming took off 0 bases at V and 5 bases at J, with 11 bases between the two ends. The CDR3 bases are TGTGCCAGCAGTTACTCGCCAGGGGTTCATCAGCCCCAGCATTTT. Residues: CASSYSPGVHQPQHF.

The rearrangement joins TRBV6-2 or TRBV6-3 to TRBJ1-1, with D uncertain. CDR1 and CDR2 (germline): MNHEY, SVGEGT. Trimming cost V 7 bases and J 1 base, with 13 bases left between them. This CDR3 is built from 14 residues. The CDR3 is CASTDTDWNTEAFF. The CDR3 nucleotides read TGTGCCAGCACCGACACAGACTGGAACACTGAAGCTTTCTTT.

The chain couples TRBV27 to TRBJ1-5; tentative D call: TRBD1 (6 bases). Trimming removed 4 bases from V and 4 bases from J, with 11 bases in between. Germline values: CDR1 MNHEY, CDR2 SMNVEV (reference sequence). There are 14 residues in the CDR3. The CDR3 coding sequence is TGTGCCAGCAGTTGGCGGGGGCCAAATCAGCCCCAGCATTTT. It codes for CASSWRGPNQPQHF.

This sequence joins TRBV10-3 and TRBJ2-2, with 11 bases fitting TRBD1. This CDR3 has 15 residues. V trimming: 6 bases; J trimming: 4 bases; junction bases outside the gene matches: 4. The V gene's germline CDR1 is ENHRY and CDR2 SYGVKD. The CDR3: CAISAGQGATGELFF. In DNA, the CDR3 is TGTGCCATCAGCGCCGGACAGGGGGCCACCGGGGAGCTGTTTTTT.

This clonotype has a count of ten or more. This chain joins TRBV28 and TRBJ1-6, with TRBD1 as a possible D gene (6 bases). The CDR3 is made up of 17 amino acids. The germline V gene encodes CDR1 MDHEN and CDR2 SYDVKM. V dropped 3 bases and J dropped 8 bases, with 20 bases sitting between them. As DNA, the CDR3 is TGTGCCAGCAGTTTGGTCGGCTGGGCAGGGGCCGATTCACCCCTCCACTTT. It codes for CASSLVGWAGADSPLHF.

Note on this clonotype: A much larger clonotype is one base distant, so this may be a read error. The rearrangement links TRBV13 to TRBJ1-4, with 9 positions matching TRBD1. Looked up from germline, CDR1 is PRHDT and CDR2 is FYEKMQ (reference sequence). Trimming took 4 bases from V and 3 from J; bases not matched to a gene: 6. This CDR3 is 16 amino acids long. The DNA for the CDR3 is TGTGCCAGCAGCTCACGACAGGGGGGTGCTAATGAAAAACTGTTTTTT. It codes for CASSSRQGGANEKLFF.

The chain joins TRBV25-1 to TRBJ2-5; TRBD2 matches 7 bases. The V gene's germline CDR1 is MGHDK and CDR2 SYGVNS. CDR3 size: 15 residues. V trimming: 2 bases; J trimming: 5 bases; junction bases outside the gene matches: 8. As DNA, the CDR3 is TGTGCCAGCAGTGAAGTTGGGAGGGCAACCGAGACCCAGTACTTC. Amino acid sequence: CASSEVGRATETQYF.

The genes are TRBV7-9 and TRBJ1-2, with 10 bases matching TRBD1. In germline, CDR1 is SEHNR, CDR2 FQNEAQ (reference sequence). Germline trimming cut 5 bases from V and 7 bases from J; bases unmatched to any gene: 4. CDR3 length: 13 residues. The CDR3 bases are TGTGCCAGCAGCCGACAGGGGGCAGGTGGCTACACCTTC. Protein sequence: CASSRQGAGGYTF.

This clonotype showed up many times. V and J are TRBV6-1 and TRBJ2-7; TRBD2 is a possible D gene (5 bases). V gave up 6 bases and J gave up 0 bases, with 9 bases separating them. The germline gives CDR1 MNHNS, CDR2 SASEGT. CDR3 length: 13 residues. CDR3 in amino acids: CASRPDYSYEQYF. The CDR3 nucleotides are TGTGCCAGCAGACCCGACTACTCCTACGAGCAGTACTTC.

Comments on this clonotype: A much larger clone lies one base from this, so it may be a read error. This chain uses TRBV28 with TRBJ2-4; possibly TRBD2 for D (5 bases). CDR1 MDHEN and CDR2 SYDVKM come from the germline V gene. The CDR3 is 16 amino acids. DNA for the CDR3: TGTGCCAGCAGTCTTCCTAGCCCACGGGCCAAAAACATTCAGTGCTTC. Amino acid sequence: CASSLPSPRAKNIQCF.

This clonotype was picked up many times. CDR3 protein: CASSSPGQGYETQYF. CDR3 nucleotide sequence: TGTGCCAGCAGTTCTCCGGGACAGGGGTACGAGACCCAGTACTTC. The rearrangement links TRBV6-5 to TRBJ2-5; 10 bases are a match to TRBD1. Germline V gene data show CDR1 as MNHEY and CDR2 as SVGAGI. The V and J ends lost 4 bases and 5 bases, in that order; junction bases with no gene match: 7. This CDR3 has 15 residues.

A note on this clonotype: A much larger clone sits a single nucleotide away, making a read error possible. The chain combines TRBV27 with TRBJ1-1; D is possibly TRBD1 (5 bases). Germline loops: CDR1 MNHEY, CDR2 SMNVEV (reference sequence). Trimming removed 0 bases at V and 3 bases at J, with 11 bases between. The CDR3 is 15 residues long. CDR3 coding DNA: TGTGCCAGCAGTTTATCGTGGGGGGGGGACACTGAAGCTTTCTTT. Translated, it gives CASSLSWGGDTEAFF.

To note about this clonotype: This may stem from a read error, because a much larger clone lies one nucleotide away. Written as DNA, the CDR3 is TGTGCCAGCAGCTTAGAGGGCAGGGCGAGCACTGAAGCTTTCTTT. Translating it yields CASSLEGRASTEAFF. This chain joins TRBV11-3 and TRBJ1-1; D may be TRBD1 (5 bases). The V and J ends lost 0 bases and 4 bases respectively, with 12 bases between them. CDR1 is SGHNT and CDR2 is YENEEA in the germline V gene. This CDR3 is built from 15 residues.

The J gene is TRBJ2-1, the V gene TRBV28; 7 nucleotides align to TRBD2. The V gene end was trimmed by 2 bases and the J gene end by 15 bases; junction bases not matched to a gene: 34. Germline loops: CDR1 MDHEN, CDR2 SYDVKM. CDR3 length equals 21 residues. The CDR3 DNA reads TGTGCCAGCAGTTTAAGGATCCCAAGGATAGGATCGGCCAGCGGGGACGCCAGGCCGTTCTTC. It encodes CASSLRIPRIGSASGDARPFF.